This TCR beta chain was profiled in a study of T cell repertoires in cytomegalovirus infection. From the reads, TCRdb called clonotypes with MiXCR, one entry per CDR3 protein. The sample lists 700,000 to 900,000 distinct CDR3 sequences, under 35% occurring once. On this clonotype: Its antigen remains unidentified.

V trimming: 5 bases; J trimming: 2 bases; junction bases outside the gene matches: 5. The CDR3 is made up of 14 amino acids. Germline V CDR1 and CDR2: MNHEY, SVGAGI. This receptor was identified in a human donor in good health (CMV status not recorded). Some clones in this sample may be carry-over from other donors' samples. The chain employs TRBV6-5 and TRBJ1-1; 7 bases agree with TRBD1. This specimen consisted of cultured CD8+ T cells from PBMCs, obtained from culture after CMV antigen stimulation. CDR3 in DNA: TGTGCCAGCAGTGAAGGACAGGCTAACACTGAAGCTTTCTTT. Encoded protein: CASSEGQANTEAFF.